This T cell receptor (beta chain) stems from a study of shared clonotypes between healthy human individuals. Study-level findings and limits: Collection of samples was limited to blood; tissue repertoires likely differ. Generation probabilities were higher for clonotypes shared across all four sorted-subset donors than for unshared ones.

Germline V gene data show CDR1 as MDHEN and CDR2 as SYDVKM. Trimming cost V 2 bases and J 2 bases, with 16 bases left between them. This CDR3 has 16 residues. In the case of this clone: What it recognizes is unknown.

Assay used: immunoSEQ multiplex PCR; TCRdb lists only in-frame clones, some missing. The sample includes approximately 2,300,000 clones, around 93% of them seen just once. This sequence was found in a man aged 18 to 35 in good health. Some clones in this sample may be carry-over from other donors' samples. The V call is TRBV28, the J call TRBJ2-7, with D perhaps TRBD1 or TRBD2 (5 bases each). Sequencing used naive CD4+ T cells from PBMCs. Subset in this sample: CD45RA+ positively selected. The CDR3: CASSLGSAGTPYEQYF. CDR3 bases: TGTGCCAGCAGTTTAGGTTCTGCCGGGACCCCCTACGAGCAGTACTTC.